The clone carrying this TCR beta chain showed up many times. The antigen is undetermined. This sample was taken from a study of T cells in Graves' hyperthyroidism and ophthalmopathy. Germline values: CDR1 KGHSH, CDR2 LQKENI. The CDR3 consists of 15 residues. The junction had 3 bases not matched to a gene; V was cut back by 2 bases and J by 2 bases. Study results and limitations: Before onset, by a median of around six months, the model predicted ophthalmopathy.

The source material, RNA transcripts, was used to amplify TCR beta CDR3 regions. The HTBI primer set served for first-round RT-PCR of the TCR CDR3. TCRdb used MiXCR to reprocess the multiplex PCR reads, holding one entry per CDR3 protein. Of approximately 720,000 distinct CDR3 sequences in the sample, under 20% were seen once. Cells are PBMCs isolated from roughly 9.3 ml of fresh blood. The sample was blood. The V and J genes are TRBV18 and TRBJ1-3, with 7 positions matching TRBD1. The origin of this receptor is a woman between 50 and 59 years old with Graves' hyperthyroidism that later progressed to Graves' ophthalmopathy. CDR3 protein: CASSPWDRAGNTIYF. The CDR3 nucleotides read TGTGCCAGCTCACCATGGGACAGAGCTGGAAACACCATATATTTT.